This T cell receptor beta chain was recorded in a study of CD8+ T cells in alopecia areata. About the research overall: A 6-month off-drug phase came after tofacitinib, which had lasted 6 to 18 months.

Treatment: oral pan-JAK inhibitor, 5-10 mg twice daily. Sequencing templates came from extracted RNA that was reverse transcribed into cDNA. The protocol was immunoSEQ multiplex PCR, while the TCRdb copy is restricted to in-frame clones and leaves out a portion. The sample has 150,000 to 200,000 clones; roughly 60% are singletons. Germline V gives CDR1 SQVTM, CDR2 ANQGSEA. This CDR3 comprises 13 residues. V gave up 4 bases and J gave up 3 bases, with 13 bases separating them. The sequenced sample was CD4+ T cells sorted from blood, obtained at week 24, from a patient treated with tofacitinib. The rearrangement joins TRBV29-1 to TRBJ2-7; D gene unclear. The source is a human donor with alopecia areata. The CDR3 loop is CSVVLGPGYEQYF. CDR3 sequence (DNA): TGCAGCGTTGTATTGGGCCCCGGCTACGAGCAGTACTTC.